The TCR beta chain under discussion was sequenced for a study of cytomegalovirus exposure and HLA in healthy donors. Vbeta (60) and Jbeta (13) primers were used in the PCR. Assay: immunoSEQ multiplex PCR; the TCRdb copy retains only in-frame clones and omits some. The profile shows around 150,000 clones, roughly 80% of them singletons. The germline gives CDR1 SGHTA, CDR2 FQGNSA. J was trimmed by 1 base and V by 1 base; bases with no gene match: 8. This CDR3 comprises 17 residues. With regard to this clone: Antigen unknown.

Study-wide findings and caveats: It was likely that a cluster of highly shared sequence variants was a sequencing artifact.

The rearrangement links TRBV7-2 to TRBJ2-7, with TRBD2 matching 9 bases. The clonotype comes from a human donor in good health. Sequenced sample: PBMCs. In DNA, the CDR3 is TGTGCCAGCAGCTTAGATGCGGGGGGGCACTATTCCTACGAGCAGTACTTC. This translates into CASSLDAGGHYSYEQYF. Filled out from reference TRBV7-2 and TRBJ2-7, the complete variable domain reads GAGVSQSPSNKVTEKGKDVELRCDPISGHTALYWYRQSLGQGLEFLIYFQGNSAPDKSGLPSDRFSAERTGGSVSTLTIQRTQQEDSAVYLCASSLDAGGHYSYEQYFGPGTRLTVT.